Shown below are 24 T cell receptor beta chains from a single sample sequenced in a study of T cell changes during pregnancy in multiple sclerosis. Sequenced by immunoSEQ multiplex PCR; TCRdb stores in-frame clones only, minus some. The sample shows 130,000 or so clones, 90% to 96% of them seen only once. The sequences come from peripheral blood, collected after pregnancy. The receptors derive from a female donor with multiple sclerosis, enrolled in a pregnancy study.

The chain uses TRBV4-2 and TRBJ2-5; weak D call: TRBD2 (7 bases). Germline CDR1 is LGHNA and CDR2 is YNFKEQ. Trimming cost V 0 bases and J 4 bases, with 15 bases left between them. The CDR3 contains 16 residues. The CDR3 sequence is CASSQEARGQGETQYF. In DNA form, the CDR3 reads TGTGCCAGCAGCCAAGAAGCGCGGGGGCAAGGAGAGACCCAGTACTTC.

The chain carries TRBV27 and TRBJ2-2; maybe TRBD1 (5 bases). The CDR3 has 15 residues. V was pared by 1 base and J by 1 base, with 7 bases between. Per the germline V gene, CDR1 is MNHEY and CDR2 is SMNVEV (reference sequence). CDR3 nucleotides: TGTGCCAGCAGTTTATTCCAGGGGAACACCGGGGAGCTGTTTTTT. Translation: CASSLFQGNTGELFF.

This chain joins TRBV28 and TRBJ1-5, with 7 positions matching TRBD1. The CDR3 length is 13 residues. Trimming cost V 4 bases and J 6 bases; bases outside gene matches: 3. CDR1 and CDR2 (germline): MDHEN, SYDVKM. The CDR3 here is CASSWDSRQPQHF. CDR3 DNA: TGTGCCAGCAGTTGGGACAGTCGTCAGCCCCAGCATTTT. The complete variable domain, with remaining parts taken from reference TRBV28 and TRBJ1-5, reads DVKVTQSSRYLVKRTGEKVFLECVQDMDHENMFWYRQDPGLGLRLIYFSYDVKMKEKGDIPEGYSVSREKKERFSLILESASTNQTSMYLCASSWDSRQPQHFGDGTRLSIL.

The chain joins TRBV29-1 to TRBJ1-1; 10 bases map to TRBD1. V gave up 7 bases and J gave up 4 bases; unmatched junction bases: 9. The CDR3 loop spans 14 amino acids. In germline, CDR1 is SQVTM, CDR2 ANQGSEA. DNA of the CDR3: TGCAGCGCCGGGGTGGGACAGGGGTTCACTGAAGCTTTCTTT. The encoded protein is CSAGVGQGFTEAFF.

The V call is TRBV28, the J call TRBJ2-5; TRBD1 agrees at 12 bases. CDR3 length equals 15 residues. V shed 6 bases, J shed 4 bases, and the junction held 6 bases outside the gene matches. Germline V gene data show CDR1 as MDHEN and CDR2 as SYDVKM. CDR3: CASRLAGQGAETQYF. The CDR3 region has the DNA TGTGCCAGCAGACTTGCGGGACAGGGGGCAGAGACCCAGTACTTC.

The genes are TRBV10-3 and TRBJ2-2, with D possibly matching TRBD1 (6 bases). The V and J ends lost 10 bases and 4 bases respectively, with 19 bases between them. The CDR3 runs 15 residues. Germline-derived CDR1 and CDR2 are ENHRY and SYGVKD. In DNA, the CDR3 is TGTGCCACCCGCTACAGGGAAGGAGGCACCGGGGAGCTGTTTTTT. It specifies CATRYREGGTGELFF.

This sequence joins TRBV2 and TRBJ2-1; tentative D call: TRBD1 (7 bases). V was shortened by 6 bases and J by 8 bases, with 17 bases between the two germline ends. Germline CDR1 is SNHLY and CDR2 is FYNNEI. This CDR3 region has 14 residues. CDR3 DNA: TGTGCCAGCAGGGAGGGGGCCCCTAGATATGAGCAGTTCTTC. It yields the protein CASREGAPRYEQFF.

The gene calls are TRBV28 and TRBJ1-2, with TRBD1 matching 8 bases. V trimming: 10 bases; J trimming: 4 bases; junction bases outside the gene matches: 8. The germline CDR1 and CDR2 sequences are MDHEN and SYDVKM. This CDR3 spans 13 amino acids. In DNA, the CDR3 is TGTGCCACCGAAGCAGGGGGCTCCTATGGCTACACCTTC. Residues: CATEAGGSYGYTF.

The chain joins TRBV27 to TRBJ2-7; D unclear. The CDR3 extends over 12 amino acids. Trimming removed 9 bases from V and 0 bases from J, with 9 bases in between. Germline CDR1 is MNHEY and CDR2 is SMNVEV (reference sequence). The CDR3 DNA follows: TGTGCCAGTCGAACGGGCTCCTACGAGCAGTACTTC. It yields the protein CASRTGSYEQYF.

The CDR3 reads CASSSPGTQAEFYGYTF. CDR3 nucleotide sequence: TGTGCCAGCAGTAGCCCCGGGACACAAGCGGAGTTCTATGGCTACACCTTC. The chain couples TRBV5-5 to TRBJ1-2; maybe TRBD1 (6 bases). The germline V and J ends were trimmed by 5 bases and 4 bases, with 24 bases remaining between them. This CDR3 spans 17 amino acids. Germline-derived CDR1 and CDR2 are SGHKS and YYEKEE (reference sequence).

This clone was counted once. This chain links TRBV11-2 with TRBJ2-2; 8 bases are shared with TRBD2. Germline V gene lookup returns CDR1 SGHAT and CDR2 FQNNGV. The CDR3 is 16 amino acids. Trimming cost V 1 base and J 7 bases; bases outside gene matches: 8. The CDR3: CASSLGVSGIVGELFF. The DNA for the CDR3 is TGTGCCAGCAGCTTAGGGGTTAGCGGGATTGTCGGGGAGCTGTTTTTT.

This clone was counted once. The chain uses TRBV2 and TRBJ2-3; D remains unclear. V was pared by 5 bases and J by 8 bases, with 14 bases between. The CDR3 covers 13 residues. In germline, CDR1 is SNHLY, CDR2 FYNNEI. The chain's CDR3 is CASSNGPAATQYF. CDR3 nucleotides: TGTGCCAGCAGTAACGGTCCCGCCGCTACGCAGTATTTT.

The chain uses TRBV7-2 and TRBJ2-1, with TRBD2 matching 10 bases. The ends lost 5 bases at V and 7 bases at J; junction bases unmatched: 5. In germline, CDR1 is SGHTA, CDR2 FQGNSA. This CDR3 is 14 amino acids long. DNA for the CDR3: TGTGCCAGCAGCCCGGGACTAGCGAGGAATGAGCAGTTCTTC. This gives the protein CASSPGLARNEQFF.

This clone has a single count. The chain recombines TRBV21-1 with TRBJ2-2; the table gives TRBD2 as D, unverified against the DNA. TRBV21-1 is annotated as a pseudogene. This CDR3 region has 19 residues. This CDR3 is CASSKVGLAGDANTGELFF. The CDR3 DNA sequence: TGTGCCAGCAGCAAAGTCGGGTTAGCGGGAGACGCGAACACCGGGGAGCTGTTTTTT.

This sequence joins TRBV2 and TRBJ1-5; D possibly corresponds to TRBD1 (5 bases). The germline V and J ends were trimmed by 6 bases and 0 bases, with 9 bases remaining between them. The CDR3 length is 14 residues. Per the germline V gene, CDR1 is SNHLY and CDR2 is FYNNEI. The CDR3 sequence: CASRPDSSNQPQHF. The DNA for the CDR3 is TGTGCCAGCAGGCCTGACAGTAGCAATCAGCCCCAGCATTTT.

Comment on this clone: Other DNA sequences in the sample encode the same CDR3. The chain combines TRBV7-9 with TRBJ1-1; D is undetermined. The germline V gene encodes CDR1 SEHNR and CDR2 FQNEAQ (reference sequence). The germline V and J ends were trimmed by 3 bases and 6 bases, with 5 bases remaining between them. The CDR3 totals 11 residues. The chain's CDR3 is CASSFGPEAFF. DNA of the CDR3: TGTGCCAGCAGCTTTGGCCCTGAAGCTTTCTTT.

This chain uses TRBV15 with TRBJ2-1; no clear D. Germline CDR1 LNHNV, CDR2 YYDKDF (reference sequence). V was shortened by 3 bases and J by 8 bases, with 14 bases between the two germline ends. The CDR3 loop spans 14 amino acids. In nucleotides, the CDR3 is TGTGCCACCAGCAGGGATCGGGTTCGGGATGAGCAGTTCTTC. Translation gives CATSRDRVRDEQFF. The full variable domain, completed using reference TRBV15 and TRBJ2-1, is DAMVIQNPRYQVTQFGKPVTLSCSQTLNHNVMYWYQQKSSQAPKLLFHYYDKDFNNEADTPDNFQSRRPNTSFCFLDIRSPGLGDTAMYLCATSRDRVRDEQFFGPGTRLTVL.

The V gene is TRBV19, the J gene TRBJ2-7; D possibly corresponds to TRBD1 (6 bases). The CDR3 has 13 residues. V lost 8 bases to trimming and J lost 3 bases, with 14 bases between them. Germline CDR1 LNHDA, CDR2 SQIVND (reference sequence). The CDR3 bases are TGTGCCAGTTCAACAGGGATACTCTACGAGCAGTACTTC. Its translation is CASSTGILYEQYF. Supplemented by reference TRBV19 and TRBJ2-7, the full variable domain reads DGGITQSPKYLFRKEGQNVTLSCEQNLNHDAMYWYRQDPGQGLRLIYYSQIVNDFQKGDIAEGYSVSREKKESFPLTVTSAQKNPTAFYLCASSTGILYEQYFGPGTRLTVT.

The chain couples TRBV7-2 to TRBJ2-3, with 7 bases lining up with TRBD1. This CDR3 region has 15 residues. The germline V gene has CDR1 SGHTA and CDR2 FQGNSA. After removal of 5 bases from V and 2 bases from J, the junction contained 7 bases not matched to a gene. The CDR3 DNA is TGTGCCAGCAGCGTAGACAGGGCCCTCACAGATACGCAGTATTTT. This codes for CASSVDRALTDTQYF.

The V and J genes are TRBV7-9 and TRBJ1-3; D is possibly TRBD1 (6 bases). The CDR3 loop spans 13 amino acids. V lost 7 bases and J lost 8, with 15 bases in between. In germline, CDR1 is SEHNR, CDR2 FQNEAQ (reference sequence). CDR3 amino acids: CASIWGGGDTIYF. The CDR3 region has the DNA TGTGCCAGCATCTGGGGAGGGGGGGACACCATATATTTT.

The J gene is TRBJ1-2, the V gene TRBV2; 9 positions match TRBD1. CDR3 length: 13 amino acids. Germline V gene sequence: CDR1 SNHLY, CDR2 FYNNEI. The J segment lost 4 bases and the V segment lost 8 bases, leaving 5 bases of the junction unmatched. CDR3 coding DNA: TGTGCCAGCCCGGGACAGGGTGGCTATGGCTACACCTTC. Translating gives CASPGQGGYGYTF.

The J gene is TRBJ2-2, the V gene TRBV9, with TRBD2 matching 8 bases. The V gene end was trimmed by 7 bases and the J gene end by 8 bases; junction bases not matched to a gene: 7. The CDR3 loop spans 13 amino acids. The germline V gene encodes CDR1 SGDLS and CDR2 YYNGEE. CDR3 nucleotide sequence: TGTGCCAGCTCGAGCGGGAGATCAGGGGAGCTGTTTTTT. This translates into CASSSGRSGELFF.

This chain uses TRBV4-1 with TRBJ2-1; 9 bases agree with TRBD2. Germline lookup yields CDR1 MGHRA and CDR2 YSYEKL. With V trimmed by 4 bases and J by 3 bases, 1 base remained unmatched. The CDR3 spans 14 residues. As DNA, the CDR3 is TGCGCCAGCAGCCCTAGCGGGAACTACAATGAGCAGTTCTTC. Translation: CASSPSGNYNEQFF.

The chain links TRBV7-9 to TRBJ1-4; TRBD1 might be the D (6 bases). Germline CDR1 reads SEHNR; CDR2 reads FQNEAQ (reference sequence). Trimming pared 8 bases from V and 5 bases from J, leaving 21 bases between. The CDR3 loop spans 16 amino acids. The CDR3 is CASSLTWGQINEKLFF. CDR3 DNA sequence: TGTGCCAGCTCCTTAACCTGGGGGCAGATAAATGAAAAACTGTTTTTT.